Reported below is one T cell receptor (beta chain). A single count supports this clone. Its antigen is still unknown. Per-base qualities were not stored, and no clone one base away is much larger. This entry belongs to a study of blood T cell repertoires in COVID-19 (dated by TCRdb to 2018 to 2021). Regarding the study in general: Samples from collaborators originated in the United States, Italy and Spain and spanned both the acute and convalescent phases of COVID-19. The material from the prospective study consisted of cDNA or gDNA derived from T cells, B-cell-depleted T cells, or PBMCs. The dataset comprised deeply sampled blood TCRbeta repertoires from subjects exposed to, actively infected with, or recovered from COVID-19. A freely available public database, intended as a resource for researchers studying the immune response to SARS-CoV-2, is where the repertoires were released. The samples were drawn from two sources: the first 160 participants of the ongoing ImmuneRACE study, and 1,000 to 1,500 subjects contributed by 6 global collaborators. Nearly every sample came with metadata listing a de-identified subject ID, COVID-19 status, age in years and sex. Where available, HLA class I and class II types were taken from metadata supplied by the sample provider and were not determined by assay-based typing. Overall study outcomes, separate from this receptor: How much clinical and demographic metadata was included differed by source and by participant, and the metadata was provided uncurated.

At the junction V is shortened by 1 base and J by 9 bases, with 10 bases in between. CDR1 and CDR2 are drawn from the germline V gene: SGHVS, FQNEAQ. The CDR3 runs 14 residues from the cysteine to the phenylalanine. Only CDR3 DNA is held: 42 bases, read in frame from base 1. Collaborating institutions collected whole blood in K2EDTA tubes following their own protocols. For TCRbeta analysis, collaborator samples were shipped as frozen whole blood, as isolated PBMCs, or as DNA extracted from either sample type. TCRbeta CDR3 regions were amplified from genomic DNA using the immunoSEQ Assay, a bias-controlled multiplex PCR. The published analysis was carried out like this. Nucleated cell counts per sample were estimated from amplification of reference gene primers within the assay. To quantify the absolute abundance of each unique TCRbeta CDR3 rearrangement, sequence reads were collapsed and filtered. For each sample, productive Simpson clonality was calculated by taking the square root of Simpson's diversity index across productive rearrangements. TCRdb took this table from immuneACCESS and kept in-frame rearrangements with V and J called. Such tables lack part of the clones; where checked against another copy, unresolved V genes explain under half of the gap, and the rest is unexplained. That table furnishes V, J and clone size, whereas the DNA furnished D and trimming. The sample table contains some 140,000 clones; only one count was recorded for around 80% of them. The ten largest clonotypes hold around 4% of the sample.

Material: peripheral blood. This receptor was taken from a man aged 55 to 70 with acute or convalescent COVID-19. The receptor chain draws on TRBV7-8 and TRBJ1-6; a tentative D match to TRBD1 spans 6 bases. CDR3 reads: CASSLDREGSPLHF. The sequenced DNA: TGTGCCAGCAGCTTAGACAGGGAAGGTTCACCCCTCCACTTT.